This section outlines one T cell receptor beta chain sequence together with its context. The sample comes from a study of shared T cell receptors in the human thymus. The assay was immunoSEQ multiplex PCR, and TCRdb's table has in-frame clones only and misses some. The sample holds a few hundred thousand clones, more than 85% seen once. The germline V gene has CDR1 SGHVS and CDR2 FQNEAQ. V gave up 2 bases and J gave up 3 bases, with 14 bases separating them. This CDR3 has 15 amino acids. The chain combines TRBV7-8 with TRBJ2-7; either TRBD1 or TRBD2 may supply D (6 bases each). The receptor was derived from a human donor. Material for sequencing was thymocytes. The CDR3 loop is CASSLSGAVGYEQYF. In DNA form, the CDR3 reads TGTGCCAGCAGCTTATCGGGGGCAGTCGGCTACGAGCAGTACTTC.